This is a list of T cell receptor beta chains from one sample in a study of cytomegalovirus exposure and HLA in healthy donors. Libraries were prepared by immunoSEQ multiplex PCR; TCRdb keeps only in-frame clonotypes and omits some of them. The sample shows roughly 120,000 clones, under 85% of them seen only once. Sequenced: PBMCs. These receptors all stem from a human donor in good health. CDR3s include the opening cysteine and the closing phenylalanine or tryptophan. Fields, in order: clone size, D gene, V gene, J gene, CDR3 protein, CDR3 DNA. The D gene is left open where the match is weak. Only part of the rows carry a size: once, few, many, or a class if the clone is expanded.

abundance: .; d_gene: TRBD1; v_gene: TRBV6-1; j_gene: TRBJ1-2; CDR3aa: CASSKGQGKGYTF; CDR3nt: TGTGCCAGCAGCAAGGGACAGGGCAAGGGCTACACCTTC
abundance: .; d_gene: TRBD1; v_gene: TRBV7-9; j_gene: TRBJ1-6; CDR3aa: CASSSAAGGNSPLHF; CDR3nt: TGTGCCAGCAGCTCCGCGGCAGGGGGCAATTCACCCCTCCACTTT
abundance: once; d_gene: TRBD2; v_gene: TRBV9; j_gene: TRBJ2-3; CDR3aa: CASSVGAAGTASTDTQYF; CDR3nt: TGTGCCAGCAGCGTAGGAGCAGCGGGGACCGCTAGCACAGATACGCAGTATTTT
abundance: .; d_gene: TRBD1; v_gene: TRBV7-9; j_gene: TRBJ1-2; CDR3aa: CASSPRQGPYTF; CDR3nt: TGTGCCAGCAGCCCTAGACAGGGCCCCTACACCTTC
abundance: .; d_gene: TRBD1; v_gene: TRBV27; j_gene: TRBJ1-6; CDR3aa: CASSPGGSSYNSPLHF; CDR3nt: TGTGCCAGCAGCCCAGGGGGTAGCTCCTATAATTCACCCCTCCACTTT
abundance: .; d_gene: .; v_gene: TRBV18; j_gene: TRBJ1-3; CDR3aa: CASSPRVATGGNTIYF; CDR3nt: TGTGCCAGCTCACCCCGTGTGGCGACTGGTGGAAACACCATATATTTT
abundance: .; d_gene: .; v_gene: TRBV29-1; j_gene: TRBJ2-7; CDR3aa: CSVRGAGGNAEQYF; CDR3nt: TGCAGCGTCCGGGGGGCCGGGGGGAATGCCGAGCAGTACTTC
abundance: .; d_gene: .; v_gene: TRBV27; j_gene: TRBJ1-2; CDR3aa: CASSSLRLQGENYGYTF; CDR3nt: TGTGCCAGCAGTTCCCTACGCTTACAGGGTGAGAACTATGGCTACACCTTC
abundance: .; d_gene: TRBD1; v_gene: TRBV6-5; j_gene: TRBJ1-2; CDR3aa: CASKTTGMVGGYTF; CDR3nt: TGTGCCAGCAAAACGACAGGGATGGTAGGGGGCTACACCTTC
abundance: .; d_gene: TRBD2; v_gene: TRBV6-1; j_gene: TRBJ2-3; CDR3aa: CASRLAGGGTDTQYF; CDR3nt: TGTGCCAGCAGGCTAGCGGGAGGGGGCACAGATACGCAGTATTTT
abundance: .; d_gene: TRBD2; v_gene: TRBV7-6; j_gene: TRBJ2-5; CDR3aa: CASSLVGTSGETQYF; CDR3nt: TGTGCCAGCAGCTTAGTCGGGACTAGCGGAGAGACCCAGTACTTC
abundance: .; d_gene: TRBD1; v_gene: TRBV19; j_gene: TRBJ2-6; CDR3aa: CASRPGTASGANVLTF; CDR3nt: TGTGCCAGTAGGCCGGGGACAGCCTCTGGGGCCAACGTCCTGACTTTC
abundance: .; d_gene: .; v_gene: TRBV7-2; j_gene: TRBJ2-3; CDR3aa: CASSSNRASTDTQYF; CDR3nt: TGTGCCAGCAGCTCGAACCGTGCGAGCACAGATACGCAGTATTTT
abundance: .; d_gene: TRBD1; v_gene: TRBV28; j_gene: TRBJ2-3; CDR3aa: CATLGQGRDTQYF; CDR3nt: TGTGCCACCCTGGGACAGGGGAGAGATACGCAGTATTTT
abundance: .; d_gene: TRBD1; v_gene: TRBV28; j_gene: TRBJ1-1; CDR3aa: CASSSPGTGNTEAFF; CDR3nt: TGTGCCAGCAGTTCTCCTGGGACAGGGAACACTGAAGCTTTCTTT
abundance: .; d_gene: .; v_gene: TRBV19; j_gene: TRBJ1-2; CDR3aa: CASSMRGNYGYTF; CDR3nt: TGTGCCAGTAGTATGAGAGGGAATTATGGCTACACCTTC
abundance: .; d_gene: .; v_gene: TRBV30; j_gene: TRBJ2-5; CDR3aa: CAWNVKGWKWEETQYF; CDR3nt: TGTGCCTGGAACGTTAAGGGGTGGAAATGGGAAGAGACCCAGTACTTC
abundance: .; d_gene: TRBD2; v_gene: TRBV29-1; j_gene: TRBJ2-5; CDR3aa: CSVGRDEREGWETQYF; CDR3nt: TGCAGCGTTGGGCGGGACGAGCGGGAGGGGTGGGAGACCCAGTACTTC
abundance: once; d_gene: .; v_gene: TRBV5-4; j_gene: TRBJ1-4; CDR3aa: CASSLADRSNEKLFF; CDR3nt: TGTGCCAGCAGCTTGGCTGACAGGTCTAATGAAAAACTGTTTTTT
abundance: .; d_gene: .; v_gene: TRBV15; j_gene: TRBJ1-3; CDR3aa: CATSSGGTGNTIYF; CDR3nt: TGTGCCACCAGCAGCGGAGGGACTGGAAACACCATATATTTT
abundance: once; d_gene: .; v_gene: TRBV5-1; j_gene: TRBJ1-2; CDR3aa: CASSFDGDYGYTF; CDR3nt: TGCGCCAGCAGCTTTGACGGGGACTATGGCTACACCTTC
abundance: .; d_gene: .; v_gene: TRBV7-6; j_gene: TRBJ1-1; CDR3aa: CASGSEGRSTEAFF; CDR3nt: TGTGCCAGCGGGAGTGAGGGAAGGAGCACTGAAGCTTTCTTT
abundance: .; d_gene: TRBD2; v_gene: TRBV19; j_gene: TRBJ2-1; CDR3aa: CATSPLSGDEQFF; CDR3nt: TGTGCCACTTCGCCGCTTAGCGGGGATGAGCAGTTCTTC
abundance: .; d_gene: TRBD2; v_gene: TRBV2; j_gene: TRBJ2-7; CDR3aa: CAGTSGNEQYF; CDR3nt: TGTGCCGGGACTAGCGGGAACGAGCAGTACTTC
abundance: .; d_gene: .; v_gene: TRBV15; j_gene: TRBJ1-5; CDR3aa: CATSRGERAQIGF; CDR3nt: TGTGCCACCAGCAGAGGGGAGAGGGCCCAGATCGGCTTT
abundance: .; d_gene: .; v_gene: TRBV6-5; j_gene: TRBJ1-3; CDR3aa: CASSVGGTIYF; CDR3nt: TGTGCCAGCAGTGTCGGGGGCACCATATATTTT
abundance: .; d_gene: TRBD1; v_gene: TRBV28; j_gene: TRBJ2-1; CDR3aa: CASSSAGTGVYNEQFF; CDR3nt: TGTGCCAGCAGTTCCGCCGGGACAGGGGTATACAATGAGCAGTTCTTC
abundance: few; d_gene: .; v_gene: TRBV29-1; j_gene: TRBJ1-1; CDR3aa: CSVSGGNTEAFF; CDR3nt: TGCAGCGTTTCGGGGGGCAACACTGAAGCTTTCTTT
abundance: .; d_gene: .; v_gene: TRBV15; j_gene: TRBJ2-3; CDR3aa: CATSRRTGPSTDTQYF; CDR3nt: TGTGCCACCAGCAGACGGACTGGCCCTAGCACAGATACGCAGTATTTT
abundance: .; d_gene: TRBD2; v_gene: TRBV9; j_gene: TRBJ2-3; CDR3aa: CASSVLAAFNTDTQYF; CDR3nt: TGTGCCAGCAGCGTGCTAGCGGCCTTTAACACAGATACGCAGTATTTT
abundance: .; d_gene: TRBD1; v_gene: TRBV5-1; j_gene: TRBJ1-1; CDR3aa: CASSKTQGGTEAFF; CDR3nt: TGCGCCAGCAGCAAAACACAGGGGGGGACTGAAGCTTTCTTT
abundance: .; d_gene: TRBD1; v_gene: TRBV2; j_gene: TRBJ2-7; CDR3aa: CASGDSLSYEQYF; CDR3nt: TGTGCCAGCGGGGACAGCCTCTCCTACGAGCAGTACTTC
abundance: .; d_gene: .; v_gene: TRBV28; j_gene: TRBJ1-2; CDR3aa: CASRPVGSNYGYTF; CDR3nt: TGTGCCAGCAGGCCCGTGGGGAGTAACTATGGCTACACCTTC
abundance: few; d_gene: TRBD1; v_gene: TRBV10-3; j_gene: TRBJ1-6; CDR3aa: CAIRADRESPLHF; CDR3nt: TGTGCCATCAGGGCCGACAGGGAGTCACCCCTCCACTTT
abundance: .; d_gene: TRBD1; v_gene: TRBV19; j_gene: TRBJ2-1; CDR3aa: CASRSQDRGLVGNEQFF; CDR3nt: TGTGCCAGTAGATCGCAGGACAGGGGGCTTGTGGGGAATGAGCAGTTCTTC
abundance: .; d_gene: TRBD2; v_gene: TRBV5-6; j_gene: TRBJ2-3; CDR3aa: CASSLLLAGGVDTQYF; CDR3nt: TGTGCCAGCAGCTTGTTACTAGCGGGAGGCGTAGATACGCAGTATTTT
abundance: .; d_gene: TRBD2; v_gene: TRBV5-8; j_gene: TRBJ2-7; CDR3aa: CASHWGGVRDEQYF; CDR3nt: TGTGCCAGCCACTGGGGGGGTGTGAGGGACGAGCAGTACTTC
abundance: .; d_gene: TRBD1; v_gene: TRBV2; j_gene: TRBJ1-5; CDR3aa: CASSATRGSGQFFYSNQPQHF; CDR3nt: TGTGCCAGCAGTGCCACGAGAGGGTCGGGACAGTTCTTCTATAGCAATCAGCCCCAGCATTTT
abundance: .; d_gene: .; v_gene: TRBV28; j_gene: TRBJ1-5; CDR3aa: CASGERYSNQPQHF; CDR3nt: TGTGCCAGCGGAGAAAGGTATAGCAATCAGCCCCAGCATTTT